The 16 T cell receptor beta chains below all came from one sample that was sequenced in a study of cytotoxic CD8 clonotypes in ibrutinib-treated CLL. Libraries were prepared by immunoSEQ multiplex PCR; TCRdb keeps only in-frame clonotypes and omits some of them. This sample has about 49,000 clones, with roughly 53% found just once. This sample comprised PBMCs, obtained after 12 months of ibrutinib treatment. The receptors were gathered from a human donor with chronic lymphocytic leukemia.

The rearrangement uses TRBV6-1 and TRBJ1-2, with TRBD1 matching 7 bases. CDR1 MNHNS and CDR2 SASEGT come from the germline V gene. The V and J ends lost 6 bases and 7 bases, in that order; junction bases with no gene match: 5. The CDR3 loop spans 12 amino acids. CDR3 amino acids: CASSGTVLGYTF. CDR3 DNA sequence: TGTGCCAGCAGCGGGACAGTACTTGGCTACACCTTC.

The count of this clone is one. The chain recombines TRBV5-1 with TRBJ2-5, with a weak D call TRBD2 (5 bases). CDR3 size: 15 residues. V lost 4 bases, J lost 2 bases, and 15 bases lay in between. Germline V gene sequence: CDR1 SGHRS, CDR2 YFSETQ. The CDR3 nucleotides are TGCGCCAGCAGCGACCTTCCCGGGGATCAAGAGACCCAGTACTTC. This encodes CASSDLPGDQETQYF.

V and J are TRBV28 and TRBJ2-1; 13 bases line up with TRBD2. The CDR3 runs to 16 residues. V shed 5 bases and J 9 bases; nucleotides not matched to a gene: 10. From germline, CDR1 is MDHEN and CDR2 SYDVKM. The CDR3: CASSRTSGRHQGEQFF. CDR3 DNA sequence: TGTGCCAGCAGTCGGACTAGCGGGAGACACCAGGGTGAGCAGTTCTTC.

Comment on this clone: One end of the junction is discordant with germline, which a read error may explain. The chain joins TRBV7-7 to TRBJ2-5; a weak D match, TRBD2 (5 bases). Germline loops: CDR1 SSHAT, CDR2 FNYEAQ (reference sequence). This CDR3 has 12 residues. Here the CDR3 reads CASSLEAGTQYF. Written as DNA, the CDR3 is TGTGCTAGCAGCTTGGAGGCGGGGACCCAGTACTTC.

The V gene is TRBV21-1, the J gene TRBJ1-4. TRBV21-1 is tagged as a pseudogene. CDR3 length: 16 residues. The CDR3 coding sequence is TGTGCCAGCAGCAAAGGGTCGGGGCCAACTAATGAAAAACTGTTTTTT. This sequence encodes CASSKGSGPTNEKLFF.

This clone appeared a few times. The chain is built from TRBV25-1 and TRBJ2-5, with a weak D call TRBD2 (6 bases). CDR1 MGHDK and CDR2 SYGVNS come from the germline V gene. The V gene lost 6 bases and the J gene lost 2 bases, with 16 bases spanning the gap. This CDR3 region has 15 residues. The CDR3 DNA follows: TGTGCCAGCAGCGCGGCTGGCGCGGGGCAAGAGACCCAGTACTTC. Protein product: CASSAAGAGQETQYF. The whole variable domain, remainder taken from reference TRBV25-1 and TRBJ2-5, is EADIYQTPRYLVIGTGKKITLECSQTMGHDKMYWYQQDPGMELHLIHYSYGVNSTEKGDLSSESTVSRIRTEHFPLTLESARPSHTSQYLCASSAAGAGQETQYFGPGTRLLVL.

J is TRBJ1-5 and V is TRBV16; tentatively, D is TRBD1 (6 bases). This CDR3 contains 14 residues. Per the germline V gene, CDR1 is KGHSY and CDR2 is FQNENV. The ends were cut back, 2 bases at V and 3 bases at J, with 8 bases in the middle. The CDR3 nucleotides read TGTGCCAGCAGCCAAGGGGGCTTCAATCAGCCCCAGCATTTT. It yields the protein CASSQGGFNQPQHF.

The gene calls are TRBV7-2 and TRBJ2-1; no clear D gene. V dropped 5 bases and J dropped 4 bases, with 6 bases sitting between them. Germline V CDR1 and CDR2: SGHTA, FQGNSA. This CDR3 is 12 amino acids long. The CDR3 DNA sequence: TGTGCCAGCAGCCCCAATTACAATGAGCAGTTCTTC. Its protein is CASSPNYNEQFF.

This rearrangement joins TRBV6-6 to TRBJ1-1; possibly TRBD1 for D (6 bases). Trimming shortened V by 3 bases and J by 3 bases, and 11 bases separated the two germline ends. Per the germline V gene, CDR1 is MNHNY and CDR2 is SVGAGI (reference sequence). This CDR3 has 14 residues. In DNA, the CDR3 is TGTGCCAGCAGTTATGCAGGGGAGTACACTGAAGCTTTCTTT. This gives the protein CASSYAGEYTEAFF.

The V gene is TRBV5-6, the J gene TRBJ1-1, with D possibly matching TRBD1 (5 bases). The V gene lost 4 bases and the J gene lost 1 base, with 11 bases spanning the gap. In germline, CDR1 is SGHDT, CDR2 YYEEEE. CDR3 size: 14 residues. This chain's CDR3 is CASSQGPQNTEAFF. The CDR3 DNA follows: TGTGCCAGCAGCCAGGGACCGCAGAACACTGAAGCTTTCTTT.

In its sample, this clone was seen once. The rearrangement joins TRBV29-1 to TRBJ2-1; 7 nucleotides match TRBD2. Germline lookup yields CDR1 SQVTM and CDR2 ANQGSEA. The CDR3 loop spans 15 amino acids. J lost 8 bases, V lost 2 bases, and 12 bases had no gene match. DNA of the CDR3: TGCAGCGTTGAATTACGCCGGGAGGTGGATGATGAGCAGTTCTTC. Protein sequence: CSVELRREVDDEQFF.

As concerns this clone: A read error may account for a junction end that differs from germline. This chain links TRBV7-7 with TRBJ2-1; the match to TRBD2 covers 9 bases. Germline values: CDR1 SSHAT, CDR2 FNYEAQ (reference sequence). This CDR3 has 15 residues. Here the CDR3 DNA reads TGTGCTAGCAGCTTCTCTGCGACTAGCGGTAATGAGCAGTTCTTC. It translates to CASSFSATSGNEQFF.

V is TRBV11-3 and J is TRBJ2-3; 7 bases match TRBD2. Germline CDR1 is SGHNT and CDR2 is YENEEA. The CDR3 loop spans 15 amino acids. V gave up 5 bases and J gave up 4 bases; unmatched junction bases: 9. The CDR3 is CASSRGAGEADTQYF. In DNA, the CDR3 is TGTGCCAGCAGCCGCGGGGCGGGAGAGGCAGATACGCAGTATTTT. The complete variable domain, with remaining parts taken from reference TRBV11-3 and TRBJ2-3, reads EAGVVQSPRYKIIEKKQPVAFWCNPISGHNTLYWYLQNLGQGPELLIRYENEEAVDDSQLPKDRFSAERLKGVDSTLKIQPAELGDSAVYLCASSRGAGEADTQYFGPGTRLTVL.

The CDR3 nucleotides read TGTGCCAGCTCACATTGGCCTGCCGGGGGAGAGACCCAGTACTTC. Encoded protein: CASSHWPAGGETQYF. This chain uses TRBV18 with TRBJ2-5; D perhaps matches TRBD2 (6 bases). Germline V gene data show CDR1 as KGHSH and CDR2 as LQKENI. The CDR3 totals 15 residues. Trimming pared 4 bases from V and 4 bases from J, leaving 16 bases between.

The chain carries TRBV5-1 and TRBJ2-1, with D hard to call. Germline assignment: CDR1 SGHRS and CDR2 YFSETQ. Deletions cut 2 bases from V and 10 bases from J, with 13 bases between. The CDR3 spans 13 residues. CDR3 sequence (DNA): TGCGCCAGCAGCTTTACACAGCCGGGCGAGCAGTTCTTC. This codes for CASSFTQPGEQFF.

The chain combines TRBV11-2 with TRBJ1-6; 9 bases line up with TRBD1. The CDR3 spans 17 residues. V was clipped by 6 bases and J by 7 bases; unmatched bases: 13. Per germline, CDR1 SGHAT and CDR2 FQNNGV. The CDR3 sequence: CASRLQTGTGSNSPLHF. The CDR3 DNA follows: TGTGCCAGCAGGCTACAGACCGGGACAGGGAGCAATTCACCCCTCCACTTT.